The rows below give T cell receptor beta chains drawn from one sample of a study of T-cell memory formation after mild COVID-19. Using its own MiXCR run on the 5' RACE reads, TCRdb lists one record per CDR3 protein. The sample records about 560,000 distinct CDR3 sequences, more than 15% being singletons. The sample consisted of PBMCs or a T cell subset sorted from them (not recorded which). These receptors originate from an adult woman who had mild COVID-19 (a few samples of this study predate the infection). Cell type and time point are not known. Each CDR3 is given with its conserved first and last residue. D genes are given only for firm matches. Not all rows give a size; the values are once, few, many and, for expanded clones, a class.

J gene	D gene	V gene	clone size	CDR3 protein	CDR3 DNA
TRBJ2-3	NA	TRBV12-3/TRBV12-4	NA	CASSSLGEITDTQYF	TGTGCCAGCAGTAGCCTCGGGGAGATCACAGATACGCAGTATTTT
TRBJ2-5	NA	TRBV3-1	NA	CASSPWEGEEETQYF	TGTGCCAGCAGCCCCTGGGAGGGGGAGGAAGAGACCCAGTACTTC
TRBJ2-1	NA	TRBV24-1	NA	CATSDFKATAGAELIYNEQFF	TGTGCCACCAGTGATTTTAAAGCTACGGCGGGCGCGGAATTGATCTACAATGAGCAGTTCTTC
TRBJ2-2	NA	TRBV7-3	NA	CASSSRGPTGELFF	TGTGCCAGCAGCTCGCGGGGGCCCACCGGGGAGCTGTTTTTT
TRBJ2-3	TRBD2	TRBV3-1	NA	CASSTSSGGTQYF	TGTGCCAGCAGCACCTCCTCGGGAGGTACGCAGTATTTT
TRBJ2-1	NA	TRBV9	NA	CASSSQGLLRNEQFF	TGTGCCAGCAGCTCACAGGGTCTCCTAAGGAATGAGCAGTTCTTC
TRBJ1-5	TRBD1	TRBV19	NA	CASSIDRGHGQPQHF	TGTGCCAGTAGTATAGACAGGGGGCATGGTCAGCCCCAGCATTTT
TRBJ2-5	TRBD1	TRBV5-1	few	CASSLLDRGEETQYF	TGCGCCAGCAGCTTACTGGACAGGGGGGAAGAGACCCAGTACTTC
TRBJ2-5	NA	TRBV29-1	NA	CSVEDGQRTQYF	TGCAGCGTTGAAGATGGACAGAGGACCCAGTACTTC
TRBJ1-5	NA	TRBV7-9	few	CASSNPSGAANQPQHF	TGTGCCAGCAGCAACCCGTCGGGGGCAGCAAATCAGCCCCAGCATTTT
TRBJ1-2	TRBD1	TRBV5-1	many	CASSSRWEGANYGYTF	TGCGCCAGCAGCTCCCGGTGGGAGGGGGCCAACTATGGCTACACCTTC
TRBJ2-3	NA	TRBV27	many	CASSRTSRGSTDTQYF	TGTGCCAGCAGTAGAACTAGCAGGGGTTCGACAGATACGCAGTATTTT
TRBJ2-7	NA	TRBV20-1	few	CSASQPGRWSSYEQYF	TGCAGTGCTTCCCAACCGGGACGATGGTCATCCTACGAGCAGTACTTC
TRBJ1-1	TRBD1	TRBV6-5	NA	CASSYGTGGNTEAFF	TGTGCCAGCAGTTACGGGACAGGGGGGAACACTGAAGCTTTCTTT
TRBJ1-1	NA	TRBV18	NA	CASSPPTMNTEAFF	TGTGCCAGCTCACCACCAACGATGAACACTGAAGCTTTCTTT
TRBJ2-5	NA	TRBV11-2	few	CASSLFGGLETQYF	TGTGCCAGCAGCTTATTCGGGGGATTGGAGACCCAGTACTTC
TRBJ2-3	NA	TRBV24-1	NA	CATSSAPGFPDTQYF	TGTGCCACTTCTTCGGCCCCGGGCTTCCCAGATACGCAGTATTTT
TRBJ2-5	NA	TRBV5-1	few	CASSLGDGAQYF	TGCGCCAGCAGCTTGGGGGATGGGGCCCAGTACTTC
TRBJ2-7	NA	TRBV19	NA	CASSMIYRYEQYF	TGTGCCAGTAGTATGATTTACAGATACGAGCAGTACTTC
TRBJ2-6	TRBD2	TRBV5-5	few	CASSLGTSGVSGANVLTF	TGTGCCAGCAGCTTGGGGACTAGCGGGGTTTCTGGGGCCAACGTCCTGACTTTC
TRBJ2-1	TRBD1	TRBV29-1	few	CSASRDRGRVEQFF	TGCAGCGCTTCCCGGGACAGGGGCCGGGTTGAGCAGTTCTTC
TRBJ2-7	NA	TRBV4-1	NA	CASSQDRAGGYEQYF	TGCGCCAGCAGCCAAGACAGGGCAGGTGGCTACGAGCAGTACTTC
TRBJ2-7	NA	TRBV6-6	NA	CASSKTMDSSTYEQYF	TGTGCCAGCAGCAAGACTATGGACAGCTCCACCTACGAGCAGTACTTC
TRBJ1-6	TRBD1	TRBV2	NA	CAGLTGTGNSPLHF	TGTGCCGGATTAACCGGGACAGGGAATTCACCCCTCCACTTT